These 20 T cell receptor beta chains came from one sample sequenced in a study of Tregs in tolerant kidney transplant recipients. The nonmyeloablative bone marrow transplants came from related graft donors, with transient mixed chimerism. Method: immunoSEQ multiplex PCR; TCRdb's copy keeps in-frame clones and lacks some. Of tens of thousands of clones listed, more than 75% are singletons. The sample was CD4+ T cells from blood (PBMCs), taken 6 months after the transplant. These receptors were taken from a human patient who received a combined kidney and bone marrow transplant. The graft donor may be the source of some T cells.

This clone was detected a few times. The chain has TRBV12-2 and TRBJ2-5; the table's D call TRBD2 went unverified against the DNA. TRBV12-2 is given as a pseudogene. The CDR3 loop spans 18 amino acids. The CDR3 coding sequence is TGTGCAAGTCGCCGGATAGGGACTAGCGGGACTTTACAAGAGACCCAGTACTTC. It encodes CASRRIGTSGTLQETQYF.

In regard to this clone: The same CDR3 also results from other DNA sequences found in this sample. CDR3 loop: CASSQGIDRVKSPLHF. The CDR3 region has the DNA TGTGCCAGCAGCCAAGGTATTGACAGGGTGAAATCCCCCCTCCACTTT. The V gene is TRBV4-2, the J gene TRBJ1-6; 7 bases map to TRBD1. Germline CDR1 and CDR2: LGHNA and YNFKEQ. The CDR3 length is 16 residues. V lost 1 base and J lost 13; bases outside the gene matches: 13.

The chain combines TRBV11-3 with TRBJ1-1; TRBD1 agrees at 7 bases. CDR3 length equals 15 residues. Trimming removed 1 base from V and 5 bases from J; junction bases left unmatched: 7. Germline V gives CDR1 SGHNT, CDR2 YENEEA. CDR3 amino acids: CASSLAHRGNTEAFF. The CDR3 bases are TGTGCCAGCAGCTTAGCCCACAGGGGTAATACTGAAGCTTTCTTT.

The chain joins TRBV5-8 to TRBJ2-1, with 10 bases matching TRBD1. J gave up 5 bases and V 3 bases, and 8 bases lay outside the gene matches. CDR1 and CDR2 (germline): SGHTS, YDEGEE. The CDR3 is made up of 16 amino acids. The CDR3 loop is CASSSSIGTGDNEQFF. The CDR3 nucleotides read TGTGCCAGCAGCTCATCAATCGGGACAGGGGACAATGAGCAGTTCTTC.

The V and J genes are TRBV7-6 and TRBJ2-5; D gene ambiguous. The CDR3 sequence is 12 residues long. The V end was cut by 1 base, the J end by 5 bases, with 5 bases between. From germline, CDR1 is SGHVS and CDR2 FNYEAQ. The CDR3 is CASSLGRETQYF. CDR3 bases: TGTGCCAGCAGCTTAGGGCGGGAGACCCAGTACTTC.

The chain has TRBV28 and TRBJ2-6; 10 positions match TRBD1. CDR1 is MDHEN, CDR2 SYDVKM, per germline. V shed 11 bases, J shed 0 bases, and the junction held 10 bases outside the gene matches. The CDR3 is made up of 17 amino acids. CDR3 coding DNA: TGTGCCTCCCGGGACAGGGGCTTCATCTCTGGGGCCAACGTCCTGACTTTC. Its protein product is CASRDRGFISGANVLTF.

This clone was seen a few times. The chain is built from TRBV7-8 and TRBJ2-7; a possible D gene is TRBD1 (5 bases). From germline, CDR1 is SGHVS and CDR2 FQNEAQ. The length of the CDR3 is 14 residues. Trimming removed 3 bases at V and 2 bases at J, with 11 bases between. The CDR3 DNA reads TGTGCCAGCAGCTTTGGCAGGGTGGCCTACGAGCAGTACTTC. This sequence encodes CASSFGRVAYEQYF. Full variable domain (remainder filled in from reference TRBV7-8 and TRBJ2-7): GAGVSQSPRYKVAKRGQDVALRCDPISGHVSLFWYQQALGQGPEFLTYFQNEAQLDKSGLPSDRFFAERPEGSVSTLKIQRTQQEDSAVYLCASSFGRVAYEQYFGPGTRLTVT.

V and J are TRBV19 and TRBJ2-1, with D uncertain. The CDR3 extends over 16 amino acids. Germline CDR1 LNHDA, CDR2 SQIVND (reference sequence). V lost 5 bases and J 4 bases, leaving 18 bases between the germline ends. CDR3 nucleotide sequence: TGTGCCAGTAGTTCATCGGGTCTAGTCGATTACAATGAGCAGTTCTTC. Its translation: CASSSSGLVDYNEQFF.

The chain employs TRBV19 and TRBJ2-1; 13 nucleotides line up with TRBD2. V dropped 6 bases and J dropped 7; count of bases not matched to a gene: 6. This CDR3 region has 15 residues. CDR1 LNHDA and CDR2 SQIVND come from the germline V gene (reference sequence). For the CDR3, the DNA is TGTGCCAGTAGAACTAGCGGGGGGGCTTGGAATGAGCAGTTCTTC. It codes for CASRTSGGAWNEQFF.

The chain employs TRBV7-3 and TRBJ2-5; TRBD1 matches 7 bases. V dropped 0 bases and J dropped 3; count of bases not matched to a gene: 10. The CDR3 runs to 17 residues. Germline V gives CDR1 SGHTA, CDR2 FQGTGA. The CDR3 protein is CASSLTGVLGQKETQYF. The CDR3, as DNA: TGTGCCAGCAGCTTAACGGGGGTTTTGGGACAGAAAGAGACCCAGTACTTC.

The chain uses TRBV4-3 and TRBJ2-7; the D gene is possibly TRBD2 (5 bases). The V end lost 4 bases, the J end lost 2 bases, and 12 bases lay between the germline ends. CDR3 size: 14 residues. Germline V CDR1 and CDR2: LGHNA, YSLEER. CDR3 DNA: TGCGCCAGCAGCCGAGAACTAGAAGCCTACGAGCAGTACTTC. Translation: CASSRELEAYEQYF.

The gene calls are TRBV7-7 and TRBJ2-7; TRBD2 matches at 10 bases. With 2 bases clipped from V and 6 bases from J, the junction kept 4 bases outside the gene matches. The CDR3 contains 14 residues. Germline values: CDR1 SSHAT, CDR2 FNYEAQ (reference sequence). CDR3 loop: CASSLSGRAGEQYF. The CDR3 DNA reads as TGTGCCAGCAGCTTAAGCGGGAGGGCTGGCGAGCAGTACTTC.

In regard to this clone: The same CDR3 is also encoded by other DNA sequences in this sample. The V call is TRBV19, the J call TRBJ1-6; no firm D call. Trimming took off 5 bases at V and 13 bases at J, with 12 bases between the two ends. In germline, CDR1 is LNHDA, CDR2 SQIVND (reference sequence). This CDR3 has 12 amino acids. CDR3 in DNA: TGTGCCAGTAGTGCTCCCAGTTCCCCCCTCCACTTT. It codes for CASSAPSSPLHF.

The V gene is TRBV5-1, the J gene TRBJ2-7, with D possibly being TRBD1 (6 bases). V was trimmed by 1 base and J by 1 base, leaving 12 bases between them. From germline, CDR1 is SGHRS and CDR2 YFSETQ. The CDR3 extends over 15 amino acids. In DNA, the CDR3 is TGCGCCAGCAGCTTGATTGGGGACAATTCCTACGAGCAGTACTTC. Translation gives CASSLIGDNSYEQYF.

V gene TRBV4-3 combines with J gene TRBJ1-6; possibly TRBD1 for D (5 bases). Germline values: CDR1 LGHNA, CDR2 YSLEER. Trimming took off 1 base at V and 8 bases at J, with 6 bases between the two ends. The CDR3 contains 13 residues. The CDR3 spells CASSQGQYSPLHF. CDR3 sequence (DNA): TGCGCCAGCAGCCAAGGACAGTATTCACCCCTCCACTTT.

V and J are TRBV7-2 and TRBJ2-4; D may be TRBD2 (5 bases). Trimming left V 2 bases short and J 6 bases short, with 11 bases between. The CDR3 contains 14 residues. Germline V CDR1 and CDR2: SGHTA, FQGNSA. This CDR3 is CASSLRGLGNIQYF. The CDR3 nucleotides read TGTGCCAGCAGCTTACGGGGATTGGGAAACATTCAGTACTTC.

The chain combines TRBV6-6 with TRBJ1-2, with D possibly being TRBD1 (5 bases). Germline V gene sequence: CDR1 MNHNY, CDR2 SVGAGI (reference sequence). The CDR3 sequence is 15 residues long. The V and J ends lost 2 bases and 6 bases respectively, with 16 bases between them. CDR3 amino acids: CASSYPPGRVDGYTF. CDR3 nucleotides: TGTGCCAGCAGTTACCCCCCAGGGAGGGTCGATGGCTACACCTTC.

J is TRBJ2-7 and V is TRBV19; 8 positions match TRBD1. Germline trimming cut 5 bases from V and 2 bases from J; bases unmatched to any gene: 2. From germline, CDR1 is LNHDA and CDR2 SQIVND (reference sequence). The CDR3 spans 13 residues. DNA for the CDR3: TGTGCCAGTAGTGGGGGACAGGCCTACGAGCAGTACTTC. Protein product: CASSGGQAYEQYF.

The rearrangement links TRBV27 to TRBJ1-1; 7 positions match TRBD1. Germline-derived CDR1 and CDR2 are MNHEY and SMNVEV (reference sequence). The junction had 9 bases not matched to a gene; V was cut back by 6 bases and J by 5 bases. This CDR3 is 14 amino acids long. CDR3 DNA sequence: TGTGCCAGCAGGCCTAGACAGGGAGGAACTGAAGCTTTCTTT. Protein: CASRPRQGGTEAFF.

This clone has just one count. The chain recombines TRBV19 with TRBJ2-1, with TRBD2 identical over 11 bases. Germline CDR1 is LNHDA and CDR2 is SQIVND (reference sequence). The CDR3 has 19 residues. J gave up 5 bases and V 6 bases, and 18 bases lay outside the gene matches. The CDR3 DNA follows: TGTGCCAGTAGACATGGGGGGGTCGCGGGGACTAGCGGACACAATGAGCAGTTCTTC. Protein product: CASRHGGVAGTSGHNEQFF. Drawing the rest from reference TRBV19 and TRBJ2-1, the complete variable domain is DGGITQSPKYLFRKEGQNVTLSCEQNLNHDAMYWYRQDPGQGLRLIYYSQIVNDFQKGDIAEGYSVSREKKESFPLTVTSAQKNPTAFYLCASRHGGVAGTSGHNEQFFGPGTRLTVL.